One and the same sample provided the 27 T cell receptor beta chains below, sequenced in a study of cytomegalovirus exposure and HLA in healthy donors. Primers: 60 Vbeta forward and 13 Jbeta reverse. Produced via immunoSEQ multiplex PCR; TCRdb's table is partial and in-frame only. The profile shows over 70,000 clones, about 66% of them singletons. The sequencing input was PBMCs. The receptors were sampled from a woman aged 45-65 years in good health and CMV-seropositive.

This chain joins TRBV2 and TRBJ2-7, with D perhaps TRBD2 (7 bases). This CDR3 spans 16 amino acids. The V gene's germline CDR1 is SNHLY and CDR2 FYNNEI. The germline V and J ends were trimmed by 2 bases and 4 bases, with 18 bases remaining between them. As DNA, the CDR3 is TGTGCCAGCAGTGAATTGAGGGGGAGCGGGGCTTACGAGCAGTACTTC. Residues: CASSELRGSGAYEQYF.

In this sample, this clone turned up a few times. The rearrangement uses TRBV19 and TRBJ1-5; D gene unclear. Trimming left V 3 bases short and J 15 bases short, with 24 bases between. The length of the CDR3 is 15 residues. The germline V gene has CDR1 LNHDA and CDR2 SQIVND (reference sequence). The CDR3 spells CASSIRGIRSTDRHF. CDR3 nucleotide sequence: TGTGCCAGTAGTATTAGAGGGATTCGATCTACAGACCGGCATTTT. Using reference TRBV19 and TRBJ1-5 for the parts outside the CDR3, the full variable domain is DGGITQSPKYLFRKEGQNVTLSCEQNLNHDAMYWYRQDPGQGLRLIYYSQIVNDFQKGDIAEGYSVSREKKESFPLTVTSAQKNPTAFYLCASSIRGIRSTDRHFGDGTRLSIL.

The sample holds a few counts of this clone. V is TRBV5-1 and J is TRBJ2-4, with a possible D match to TRBD1 (5 bases). The CDR3 runs to 12 residues. V was clipped by 1 base and J by 7 bases, with 6 bases between them. Germline V CDR1 and CDR2: SGHRS, YFSETQ. This CDR3 reads CASSLSGNIQYF. CDR3 DNA sequence: TGCGCCAGCAGCTTGTCAGGGAACATTCAGTACTTC.

The rearrangement joins TRBV5-1 to TRBJ2-3, with D possibly matching TRBD2 (6 bases). V was clipped by 4 bases and J by 0 bases, with 15 bases between them. CDR1 SGHRS and CDR2 YFSETQ come from the germline V gene. This CDR3 has 16 amino acids. CDR3: CASSLGTLFSTDTQYF. The CDR3 DNA follows: TGCGCCAGCAGCCTCGGGACTCTCTTTAGCACAGATACGCAGTATTTT.

The chain employs TRBV5-6 and TRBJ2-7; D possibly corresponds to TRBD1 (5 bases). The ends were cut back, 2 bases at V and 1 base at J, with 7 bases in the middle. CDR1 SGHDT and CDR2 YYEEEE come from the germline V gene. The CDR3 covers 13 residues. The CDR3 loop reads CASSFQGSYEQYF. The CDR3 nucleotides read TGTGCCAGCAGCTTTCAGGGATCCTACGAGCAGTACTTC. Drawing the rest from reference TRBV5-6 and TRBJ2-7, the complete variable domain is DAGVTQSPTHLIKTRGQQVTLRCSPKSGHDTVSWYQQALGQGPQFIFQYYEEEERQRGNFPDRFSGHQFPNYSSELNVNALLLGDSALYLCASSFQGSYEQYFGPGTRLTVT.

The genes are TRBV6-5 and TRBJ2-5, with D possibly matching TRBD2 (5 bases). V lost 2 bases and J 1 base, leaving 11 bases between the germline ends. The CDR3 is 15 amino acids. From germline, CDR1 is MNHEY and CDR2 SVGAGI. The CDR3 region is CASSYQRGSQETQYF. DNA of the CDR3: TGTGCCAGCAGTTACCAGAGAGGGTCCCAAGAGACCCAGTACTTC.

The rearrangement links TRBV5-8 to TRBJ1-1, with D unclear. Germline V gene data show CDR1 as SGHTS and CDR2 as YDEGEE. Trimming cost V 0 bases and J 4 bases, with 10 bases left between them. This CDR3 has 14 residues. The CDR3 bases are TGTGCCAGCAGCTTGGTGGTTCTGGCCACTGAAGCTTTCTTT. It codes for CASSLVVLATEAFF.

This sequence joins TRBV28 and TRBJ2-3, with 8 nucleotides matching TRBD2. The trim removed 5 bases at V and 5 bases at J, leaving 12 bases unmatched. Germline V gives CDR1 MDHEN, CDR2 SYDVKM. This CDR3 has 16 amino acids. As DNA, the CDR3 is TGTGCCAGCAGTACCCCGCTCCGGGGGGGCCTAGATACGCAGTATTTT. Translation: CASSTPLRGGLDTQYF. The full variable domain, rest sourced from reference TRBV28 and TRBJ2-3, is DVKVTQSSRYLVKRTGEKVFLECVQDMDHENMFWYRQDPGLGLRLIYFSYDVKMKEKGDIPEGYSVSREKKERFSLILESASTNQTSMYLCASSTPLRGGLDTQYFGPGTRLTVL.

This clone was seen a few times. This rearrangement joins TRBV19 to TRBJ1-2, with D perhaps matching TRBD1 (6 bases). This CDR3 is built from 15 residues. V lost 3 bases to trimming and J lost 8 bases, with 19 bases between them. CDR1 and CDR2 from the germline V gene are LNHDA and SQIVND (reference sequence). The CDR3 reads CASSIGPTGLRGYTF. Here the CDR3 DNA reads TGTGCCAGTAGTATCGGCCCGACAGGCCTACGCGGCTACACCTTC.

V and J are TRBV5-8 and TRBJ2-3, with D maybe TRBD1 (7 bases). The CDR3 loop spans 17 amino acids. V was cut by 2 bases and J by 0 bases, with 16 bases left in between. Looked up from germline, CDR1 is SGHTS and CDR2 is YDEGEE. The CDR3 DNA follows: TGTGCCAGCAGCTTTGCCATGACAGGGACTAGCACAGATACGCAGTATTTT. Its protein product is CASSFAMTGTSTDTQYF.

V and J are TRBV7-9 and TRBJ1-3, with D possibly being TRBD1 (6 bases). The CDR3 totals 16 residues. Trimming pared 4 bases from V and 1 base from J, leaving 14 bases between. CDR1 and CDR2 from the germline V gene are SEHNR and FQNEAQ (reference sequence). The CDR3 region is CASSSGQPGSGNTIYF. The CDR3 DNA reads as TGTGCCAGCAGCTCCGGACAGCCGGGTTCTGGAAACACCATATATTTT.

This chain uses TRBV6-1 with TRBJ2-1; 8 bases fit TRBD1. The trim removed 1 base at V and 3 bases at J, leaving 5 bases unmatched. Germline CDR1 MNHNS, CDR2 SASEGT. This CDR3 has 16 amino acids. DNA for the CDR3: TGTGCCAGCAGTGAAGGGGCAGGGGGCATCTACAATGAGCAGTTCTTC. Protein product: CASSEGAGGIYNEQFF.

This clone has more than one count but fewer than ten. This rearrangement joins TRBV25-1 to TRBJ2-5, with D possibly being TRBD2 (6 bases). CDR1 MGHDK and CDR2 SYGVNS come from the germline V gene. Trimming left V 4 bases short and J 5 bases short, with 14 bases between. The CDR3 covers 14 residues. The CDR3 coding sequence is TGTGCCAGCAGTGCCCCTACTAGCTCGGAGACCCAGTACTTC. This encodes CASSAPTSSETQYF.

Notes on this clone: Different DNA sequences within this sample yield the same CDR3. V and J are TRBV5-1 and TRBJ2-1; 7 positions match TRBD2. V lost 0 bases and J lost 0; bases outside the gene matches: 6. The CDR3 length is 17 residues. Germline assignment: CDR1 SGHRS and CDR2 YFSETQ. The CDR3 DNA follows: TGCGCCAGCAGCTTGGGGCTAGCGGATAGCTCCTACAATGAGCAGTTCTTC. Residues: CASSLGLADSSYNEQFF.

This chain uses TRBV2 with TRBJ2-5; 7 bases line up with TRBD2. Germline assignment: CDR1 SNHLY and CDR2 FYNNEI. This CDR3 contains 13 residues. Trimming removed 7 bases from V and 3 bases from J; junction bases left unmatched: 5. CDR3 sequence reads: CASTGGREETQYF. The CDR3 nucleotides read TGTGCCAGCACGGGAGGACGGGAAGAGACCCAGTACTTC.

The chain links TRBV5-4 to TRBJ1-5; 8 bases are a match to TRBD1. The CDR3 runs 13 residues. The V segment lost 4 bases and the J segment 7 bases; nucleotides outside the gene matches: 4. The germline gives CDR1 SGHNT, CDR2 YYREEE (reference sequence). In DNA form, the CDR3 reads TGTGCCAGCAGCGCGGACAGGGACCAGCCCCAGCATTTT. This codes for CASSADRDQPQHF.

CDR3 sequence: CASAGTSSYNEQFF. In nucleotides, the CDR3 is TGCGCCAGTGCCGGGACTAGCTCCTACAATGAGCAGTTCTTC. The V call is TRBV10-1, the J call TRBJ2-1, with 8 bases identical to TRBD2. This CDR3 has 14 residues. CDR1 and CDR2 from the germline V gene are WNHNN and SYGVQD (reference sequence). V lost 9 bases and J lost 0; bases outside the gene matches: 4.

The chain's CDR3 is CASSLGQAATTPLHF. CDR3 nucleotides: TGCGCCAGCAGCCTCGGACAGGCCGCAACGACACCCCTCCACTTT. J is TRBJ1-6 and V is TRBV5-1; TRBD1 agrees at 7 bases. Germline trimming cut 4 bases from V and 11 bases from J; bases unmatched to any gene: 12. This CDR3 has 15 amino acids. Germline CDR1 reads SGHRS; CDR2 reads YFSETQ. The complete variable domain, with remaining parts taken from reference TRBV5-1 and TRBJ1-6, reads KAGVTQTPRYLIKTRGQQVTLSCSPISGHRSVSWYQQTPGQGLQFLFEYFSETQRNKGNFPGRFSGRQFSNSRSEMNVSTLELGDSALYLCASSLGQAATTPLHFGNGTRLTVT.

This clone was detected only once. The V gene is TRBV19, the J gene TRBJ1-2, with 7 bases that match TRBD1. V shed 7 bases and J 7 bases; nucleotides not matched to a gene: 15. The CDR3 covers 15 residues. Germline CDR1 and CDR2: LNHDA and SQIVND (reference sequence). Here the CDR3 reads CASTTQQGHKGGYTF. In DNA form, the CDR3 reads TGTGCCAGTACTACCCAACAGGGGCATAAAGGTGGCTACACCTTC.

V is TRBV5-1 and J is TRBJ1-5; perhaps TRBD1 as D (5 bases). CDR1 and CDR2 (germline): SGHRS, YFSETQ. The CDR3 has 13 amino acids. Between the trimmed V and J ends, which lost 5 bases and 6 bases, there was a span of 12 bases. The CDR3 DNA is TGCGCCAGCAGAGAGACTGACAGTCAGCCCCAGCATTTT. Translated: CASRETDSQPQHF.

The V gene is TRBV5-6, the J gene TRBJ2-5; 7 nucleotides align to TRBD1. Germline V gene sequence: CDR1 SGHDT, CDR2 YYEEEE. V lost 1 base and J lost 12; bases outside the gene matches: 6. The CDR3 has 12 amino acids. The CDR3 loop is CASSLLGTEKYF. The CDR3 DNA reads TGTGCCAGCAGCTTGCTCGGGACAGAGAAGTACTTC.

This clone turned up a few times. The genes are TRBV10-1 and TRBJ2-1, with a possible D match to TRBD2 (6 bases). V lost 1 base to trimming and J lost 7 bases, with 23 bases between them. Germline V gives CDR1 WNHNN, CDR2 SYGVQD (reference sequence). This CDR3 is built from 18 residues. In nucleotides, the CDR3 is TGCGCCAGCAGTGAGTTGTCTTGGTGGGGGGATACAAGGAATGAGCAGTTCTTC. This sequence encodes CASSELSWWGDTRNEQFF.

This rearrangement joins TRBV6-6 to TRBJ1-1, with 7 bases fitting TRBD1. The germline gives CDR1 MNHNY, CDR2 SVGAGI (reference sequence). The CDR3 has 14 amino acids. With 4 bases clipped from V and 3 bases from J, the junction kept 5 bases outside the gene matches. DNA for the CDR3: TGTGCCAGCAGTTCCCAGGGACAGCACACTGAAGCTTTCTTT. Translating gives CASSSQGQHTEAFF.

The J gene is TRBJ2-7, the V gene TRBV2; TRBD1 agrees at 9 bases. CDR1 and CDR2 (germline): SNHLY, FYNNEI. This CDR3 has 13 amino acids. The ends lost 5 bases at V and 4 bases at J; junction bases unmatched: 3. The CDR3 DNA reads as TGTGCCAGCAGTCCAGACAGGGGGTACGAGCAGTACTTC. This codes for CASSPDRGYEQYF.

CDR3 nucleotide sequence: TGTGCCAGCAGTGGGAATAGCGGGGGGGGTTCAGATACGCAGTATTTT. Its protein product is CASSGNSGGGSDTQYF. This sequence joins TRBV6-1 and TRBJ2-3, with 11 bases matching TRBD2. Trimming removed 4 bases from V and 4 bases from J; junction bases left unmatched: 7. The CDR3 sequence is 16 residues long. Germline V lookup: CDR1 MNHNS, CDR2 SASEGT.

This clone was found a few times. This chain connects TRBV11-2 to TRBJ2-7, with a weak D call TRBD2 (7 bases). Germline assignment: CDR1 SGHAT and CDR2 FQNNGV. The V end lost 3 bases, the J end lost 2 bases, and 14 bases lay between the germline ends. The CDR3 is made up of 15 amino acids. CDR3 nucleotide sequence: TGTGCCAGCAGCTTTAGGGGGGGAGCGACCTACGAGCAGTACTTC. This codes for CASSFRGGATYEQYF.

The table lists this clone with a few counts. The chain employs TRBV2 and TRBJ1-2; D call uncertain. There are 15 residues in the CDR3. Germline V lookup: CDR1 SNHLY, CDR2 FYNNEI. Trimming stripped 1 base from V and 4 bases from J, with 13 bases between. The DNA for the CDR3 is TGTGCCAGCAGTGAAGAGGCGGCAGGAGGCTATGGCTACACCTTC. Amino acids: CASSEEAAGGYGYTF.